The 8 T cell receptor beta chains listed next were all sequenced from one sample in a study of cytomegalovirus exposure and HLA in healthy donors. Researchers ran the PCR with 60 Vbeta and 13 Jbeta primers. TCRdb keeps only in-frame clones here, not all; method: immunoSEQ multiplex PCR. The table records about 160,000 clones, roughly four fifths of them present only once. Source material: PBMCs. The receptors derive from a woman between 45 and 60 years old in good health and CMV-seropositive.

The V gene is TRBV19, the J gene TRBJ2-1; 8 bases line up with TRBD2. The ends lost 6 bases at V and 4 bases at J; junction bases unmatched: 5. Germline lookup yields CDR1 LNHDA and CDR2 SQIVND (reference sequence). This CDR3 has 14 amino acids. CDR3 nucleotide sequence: TGTGCCAGTAGCGAGATAGCGGGGTACAATGAGCAGTTCTTC. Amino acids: CASSEIAGYNEQFF.

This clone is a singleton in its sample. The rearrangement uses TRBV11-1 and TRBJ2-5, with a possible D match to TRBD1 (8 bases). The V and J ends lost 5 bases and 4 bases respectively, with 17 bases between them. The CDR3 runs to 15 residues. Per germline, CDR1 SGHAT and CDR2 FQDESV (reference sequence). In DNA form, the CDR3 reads TGTGCCAGCAGCCAGGGGGGGACAGGAGGAGAGACCCAGTACTTC. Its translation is CASSQGGTGGETQYF. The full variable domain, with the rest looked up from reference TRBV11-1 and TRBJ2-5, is EAEVAQSPRYKITEKSQAVAFWCDPISGHATLYWYRQILGQGPELLVQFQDESVVDDSQLPKDRFSAERLKGVDSTLKIQPAELGDSAMYLCASSQGGTGGETQYFGPGTRLLVL.

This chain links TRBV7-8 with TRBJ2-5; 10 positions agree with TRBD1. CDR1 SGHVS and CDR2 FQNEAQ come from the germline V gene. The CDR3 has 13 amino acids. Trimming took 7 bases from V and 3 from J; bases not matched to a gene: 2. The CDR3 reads CASKTGGEETQYF. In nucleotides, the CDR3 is TGTGCCAGCAAGACAGGGGGCGAAGAGACCCAGTACTTC. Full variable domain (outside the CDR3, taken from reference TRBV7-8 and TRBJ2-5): GAGVSQSPRYKVAKRGQDVALRCDPISGHVSLFWYQQALGQGPEFLTYFQNEAQLDKSGLPSDRFFAERPEGSVSTLKIQRTQQEDSAVYLCASKTGGEETQYFGPGTRLLVL.

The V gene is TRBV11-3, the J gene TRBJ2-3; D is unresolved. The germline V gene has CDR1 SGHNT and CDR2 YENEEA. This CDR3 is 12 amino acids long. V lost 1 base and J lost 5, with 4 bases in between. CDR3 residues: CASSLVGDTQYF. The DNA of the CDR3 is TGTGCCAGCAGCTTAGTCGGAGATACGCAGTATTTT.

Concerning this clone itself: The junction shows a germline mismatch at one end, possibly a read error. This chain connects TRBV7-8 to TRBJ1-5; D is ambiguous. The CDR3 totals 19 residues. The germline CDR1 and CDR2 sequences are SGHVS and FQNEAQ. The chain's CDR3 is CASSLLGNWRTNSNQTQHF. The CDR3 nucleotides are TGTGCCAGCAGCTTACTCGGCAATTGGCGGACTAATAGCAATCAGACCCAGCATTTT.

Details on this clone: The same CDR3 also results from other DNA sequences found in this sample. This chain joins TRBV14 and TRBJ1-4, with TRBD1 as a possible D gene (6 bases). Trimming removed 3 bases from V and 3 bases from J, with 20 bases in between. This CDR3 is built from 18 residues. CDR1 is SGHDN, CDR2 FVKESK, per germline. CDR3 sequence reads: CASSQVPRRGGPNEKLFF. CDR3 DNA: TGTGCCAGCAGCCAGGTTCCAAGGCGGGGGGGGCCTAATGAAAAACTGTTTTTT. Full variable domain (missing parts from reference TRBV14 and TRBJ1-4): EAGVTQFPSHSVIEKGQTVTLRCDPISGHDNLYWYRRVMGKEIKFLLHFVKESKQDESGMPNNRFLAERTGGTYSTLKVQPAELEDSGVYFCASSQVPRRGGPNEKLFFGSGTQLSVL.

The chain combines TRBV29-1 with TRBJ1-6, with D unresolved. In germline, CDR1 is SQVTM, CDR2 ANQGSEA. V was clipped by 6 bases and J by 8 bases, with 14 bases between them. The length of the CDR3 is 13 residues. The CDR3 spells CSVRRRADSPLHF. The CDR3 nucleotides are TGCAGCGTGCGACGGAGAGCGGATTCACCCCTCCACTTT.

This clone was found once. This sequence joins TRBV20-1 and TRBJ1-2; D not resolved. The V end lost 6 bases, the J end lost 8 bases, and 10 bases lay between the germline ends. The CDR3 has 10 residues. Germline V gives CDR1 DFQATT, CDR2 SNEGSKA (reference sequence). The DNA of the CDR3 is TGCAGTGCGCCCGGGAACGGCTACACCTTC. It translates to CSAPGNGYTF.